The 14 T cell receptor beta chains listed next were all sequenced from one sample in a study. Each CDR3 protein is one row after TCRdb ran MiXCR on the RT-PCR reads. This table has about 680,000 distinct CDR3 sequences, more than 13% appearing once. The sample consisted of memory CD4+ T cells from blood. Receptor source: a female donor in good health, serving as a healthy control.

This clonotype was counted many times. V gene TRBV12-3 or TRBV12-4 combines with J gene TRBJ2-3; D call uncertain. CDR3 length: 13 amino acids. The ends were cut back, 8 bases at V and 1 base at J, with 10 bases in the middle. The CDR3 bases are TGTGCCAGCCTTTCGCAGGGCACAGATACGCAGTATTTT. Residues: CASLSQGTDTQYF.

The chain links TRBV12-3 or TRBV12-4 to TRBJ2-1; no definite D call. Between the trimmed V and J ends, which lost 2 bases and 7 bases, there was a span of 12 bases. There are 14 residues in the CDR3. DNA for the CDR3: TGTGCCAGCAGTTTATCACCCAGTCTTAATGAGCAGTTCTTC. This sequence encodes CASSLSPSLNEQFF.

This clonotype was recorded many times. The CDR3 loop reads CASSAPGANVLTF. CDR3 in DNA: TGTGCCAGCAGCGCACCTGGGGCCAACGTCCTGACTTTC. The genes are TRBV6-5 and TRBJ2-6, with D uncertain. Germline V lookup: CDR1 MNHEY, CDR2 SVGAGI. Between the trimmed V and J ends, which lost 6 bases and 2 bases, there was a span of 5 bases. The CDR3 totals 13 residues.

This clonotype has just a few counts. The chain recombines TRBV18 with TRBJ2-7, with D unclear. The germline V gene has CDR1 KGHSH and CDR2 LQKENI. V dropped 1 base and J dropped 2 bases, with 9 bases sitting between them. The CDR3 spans 14 residues. DNA for the CDR3: TGTGCCAGCTCACCACTCTACGGCACCTACGAGCAGTACTTC. Protein product: CASSPLYGTYEQYF.

The chain couples TRBV10-3 to TRBJ2-1, with 8 positions matching TRBD1. The CDR3 extends over 16 amino acids. The trim removed 6 bases at V and 0 bases at J, leaving 7 bases unmatched. Germline CDR1 and CDR2: ENHRY and SYGVKD. The CDR3 loop is CAIRGDRSGSYNEQFF. The CDR3 DNA sequence: TGTGCCATCAGGGGGGACAGGTCCGGCTCCTACAATGAGCAGTTCTTC.

The chain has TRBV20-1 and TRBJ2-3; 12 bases are shared with TRBD2. This CDR3 has 15 residues. V was pared by 4 bases and J by 2 bases, with 4 bases of the junction left unmatched. Looked up from germline, CDR1 is DFQATT and CDR2 is SNEGSKA (reference sequence). CDR3 region: CSATLAGGFTDTQYF. CDR3 nucleotides: TGCAGTGCTACGCTAGCGGGAGGGTTCACAGATACGCAGTATTTT.

In this sample, this clonotype turned up a few times. This chain links TRBV25-1 with TRBJ2-3; tentatively, D is TRBD1 or TRBD2 (5 bases each). The germline V gene has CDR1 MGHDK and CDR2 SYGVNS. Trimming left V 5 bases short and J 5 bases short, with 17 bases between. There are 15 residues in the CDR3. CDR3 residues: CASSPPWGKRDTQYF. For the CDR3, the DNA is TGTGCCAGCAGTCCCCCTTGGGGGAAGAGAGATACGCAGTATTTT.

This clonotype was seen a few times. This chain uses TRBV18 with TRBJ2-1; 8 bases are a match to TRBD2. Germline loops: CDR1 KGHSH, CDR2 LQKENI. This CDR3 spans 15 amino acids. The ends lost 4 bases at V and 1 base at J; junction bases unmatched: 3. In DNA, the CDR3 is TGTGCCAGCTCACGAGAGCGGGAGTCCTACAATGAGCAGTTCTTC. It specifies CASSRERESYNEQFF.

The chain is built from TRBV7-8 and TRBJ2-4, with TRBD1 as a possible D gene (5 bases). The CDR3 length is 18 residues. From germline, CDR1 is SGHVS and CDR2 FQNEAQ. Trimming took off 1 base at V and 0 bases at J, with 16 bases between the two ends. CDR3 in DNA: TGTGCCAGCAGCTTAGAGCAGGGTCCGAGTGCAGCCAAAAACATTCAGTACTTC. Its protein product is CASSLEQGPSAAKNIQYF.

This clonotype has just a few counts. The chain employs TRBV5-1 and TRBJ2-5, with 12 bases matching TRBD2. Germline CDR1 reads SGHRS; CDR2 reads YFSETQ. V lost 5 bases and J lost 5; bases outside the gene matches: 7. The CDR3 length is 15 residues. CDR3 loop: CASSPLAGGPETQYF. The CDR3 nucleotides read TGCGCCAGCAGTCCTCTAGCGGGAGGGCCGGAGACCCAGTACTTC.

This clonotype appeared a few times. The chain uses TRBV6-1 and TRBJ2-7, with D tentatively TRBD1 or TRBD2 (6 bases each). CDR3 length equals 12 residues. V dropped 2 bases and J dropped 6 bases, with 8 bases sitting between them. Germline CDR1 reads MNHNS; CDR2 reads SASEGT. The DNA for the CDR3 is TGTGCCAGCAGTGAATGGGGGGCCGAGCAGTACTTC. Its translation: CASSEWGAEQYF.

This clonotype has a handful of counts. The V call is TRBV6-5, the J call TRBJ2-7; D gene uncertain. Germline V gene lookup returns CDR1 MNHEY and CDR2 SVGAGI. Between the trimmed V and J ends, which lost 0 bases and 5 bases, there was a span of 14 bases. This CDR3 region has 15 residues. Here the CDR3 reads CASSYSVVQNDEQYF. The CDR3 DNA follows: TGTGCCAGCAGTTACTCGGTCGTCCAGAACGACGAGCAGTACTTC.

The rearrangement links TRBV5-1 to TRBJ1-4, with TRBD1 identical over 7 bases. The CDR3 contains 13 residues. CDR1 is SGHRS and CDR2 is YFSETQ in the germline V gene. With V trimmed by 0 bases and J by 10 bases, 3 bases remained unmatched. The CDR3 sequence: CASSLARGTKLFF. The CDR3 coding sequence is TGCGCCAGCAGCTTGGCCAGGGGGACAAAACTGTTTTTT.

This clonotype was seen more than once but under ten times. The rearrangement uses TRBV14 and TRBJ2-1; 7 positions agree with TRBD2. This CDR3 contains 12 residues. V trimming: 3 bases; J trimming: 13 bases; junction bases outside the gene matches: 6. CDR1 and CDR2 (germline): SGHDN, FVKESK. The CDR3 loop is CASSHLASGQFF. The CDR3, as DNA: TGTGCCAGCAGCCACCTGGCTAGCGGTCAGTTCTTC.